The TCR beta chain described here comes from a study of graft-versus-host responses after intestinal transplantation. Of note for this clone: The antigen remains undetermined.

TCRdb's copy holds only in-frame clones and misses some; the assay was immunoSEQ multiplex PCR. The data show about 39,000 clones, with about 93% seen just once and under 25% held by the top ten. Germline V gene sequence: CDR1 SGHDT, CDR2 YYEEEE. This CDR3 has 15 amino acids. Deletions cut 0 bases from V and 3 bases from J, with 9 bases between. The chain carries TRBV5-6 and TRBJ1-4; a possible D gene is TRBD1 (5 bases). This sequence originates from a human donor who was the organ donor for an intestinal transplant. Sequencing used unstimulated CD8+ T cells sorted from spleen or lymph node cells, obtained before transplant. The CDR3 sequence is CASSLEQGANEKLFF. The CDR3 DNA reads TGTGCCAGCAGCTTGGAGCAGGGCGCTAATGAAAAACTGTTTTTT.